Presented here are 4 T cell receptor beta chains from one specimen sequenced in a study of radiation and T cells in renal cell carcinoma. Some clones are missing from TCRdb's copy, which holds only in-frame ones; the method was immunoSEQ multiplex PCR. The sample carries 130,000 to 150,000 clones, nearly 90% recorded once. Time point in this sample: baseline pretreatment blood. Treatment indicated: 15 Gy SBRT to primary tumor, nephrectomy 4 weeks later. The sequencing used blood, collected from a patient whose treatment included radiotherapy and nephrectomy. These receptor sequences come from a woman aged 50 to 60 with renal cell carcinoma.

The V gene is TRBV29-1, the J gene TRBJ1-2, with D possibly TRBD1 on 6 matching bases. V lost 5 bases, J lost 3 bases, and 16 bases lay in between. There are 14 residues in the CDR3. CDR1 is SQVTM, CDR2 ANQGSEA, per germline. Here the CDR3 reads CSVSPRGADYGYTF. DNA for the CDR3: TGCAGCGTTTCCCCTCGGGGGGCGGACTATGGCTACACCTTC.

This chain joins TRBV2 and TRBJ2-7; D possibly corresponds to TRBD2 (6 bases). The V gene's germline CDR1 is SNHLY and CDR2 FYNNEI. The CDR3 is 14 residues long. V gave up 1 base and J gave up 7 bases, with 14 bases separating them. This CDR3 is CASSEEGAAGEQYF. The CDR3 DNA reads TGTGCCAGCAGTGAAGAAGGAGCTGCGGGGGAGCAGTACTTC.

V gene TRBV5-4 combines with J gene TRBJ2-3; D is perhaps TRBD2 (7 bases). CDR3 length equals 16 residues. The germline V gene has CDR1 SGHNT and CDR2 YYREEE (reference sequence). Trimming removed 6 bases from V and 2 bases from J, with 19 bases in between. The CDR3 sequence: CASTRVVGGHTDTQYF. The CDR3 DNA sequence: TGTGCCAGCACCCGAGTAGTCGGGGGGCACACAGATACGCAGTATTTT.

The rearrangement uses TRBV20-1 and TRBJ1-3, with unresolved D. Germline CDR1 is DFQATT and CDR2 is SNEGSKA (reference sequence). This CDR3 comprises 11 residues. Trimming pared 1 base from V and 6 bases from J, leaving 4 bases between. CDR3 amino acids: CSARVLNTIYF. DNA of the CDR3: TGCAGTGCTAGAGTCTTAAACACCATATATTTT.